This TCR beta chain was profiled in a study of cytomegalovirus exposure and HLA in healthy donors. Study background: Early released data comprised 80 million or so unique TCRs from HLA-typed donors. Study-wide points: There were reportedly fewer N-insertions in an Asian-associated ancestry cluster than the approximately 700-donor mean, in a later analysis. V- and J-gene trimming in TCR beta was tied to a missense DCLRE1C variant by an analysis performed later.

The PCR ran on 60 Vbeta and 13 Jbeta primers. Profiling relied on immunoSEQ multiplex PCR, and the TCRdb table lists in-frame clones only, not all of them. Among some 180,000 clones listed, 9.5% were seen once. Regarding this clone: The antigen is unknown.

The ends were cut back, 1 base at V and 0 bases at J, with 4 bases in the middle. The CDR3 is 14 amino acids. Germline CDR1 SEHNR, CDR2 FQNEAQ (reference sequence). The sequence was obtained from a woman under 40 in good health and CMV-seropositive. The source material was PBMCs. The V call is TRBV7-9, the J call TRBJ2-1; D not resolved. Written as DNA, the CDR3 is TGTGCCAGCAGCTTAGACACCTCCTACAATGAGCAGTTCTTC. Translated: CASSLDTSYNEQFF.